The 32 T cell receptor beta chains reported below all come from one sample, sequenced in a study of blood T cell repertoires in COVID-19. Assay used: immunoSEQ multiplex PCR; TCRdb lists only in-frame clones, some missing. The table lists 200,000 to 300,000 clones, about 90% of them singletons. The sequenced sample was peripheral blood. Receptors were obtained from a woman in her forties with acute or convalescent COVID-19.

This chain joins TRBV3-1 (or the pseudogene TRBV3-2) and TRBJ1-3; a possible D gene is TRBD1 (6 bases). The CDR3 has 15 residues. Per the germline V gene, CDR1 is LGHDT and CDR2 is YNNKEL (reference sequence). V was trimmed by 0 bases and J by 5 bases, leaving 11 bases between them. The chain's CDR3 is CASSQDLTGRNTIYF. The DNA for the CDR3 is TGTGCCAGCAGCCAAGATCTTACAGGGAGAAACACCATATATTTT.

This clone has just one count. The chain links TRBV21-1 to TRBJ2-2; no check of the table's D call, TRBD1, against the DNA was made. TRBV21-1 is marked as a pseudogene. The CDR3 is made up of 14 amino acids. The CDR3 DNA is TGTGCCAGCAGCACGCTCAGGAACACCGGGGAGCTGTTTTTT. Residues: CASSTLRNTGELFF.

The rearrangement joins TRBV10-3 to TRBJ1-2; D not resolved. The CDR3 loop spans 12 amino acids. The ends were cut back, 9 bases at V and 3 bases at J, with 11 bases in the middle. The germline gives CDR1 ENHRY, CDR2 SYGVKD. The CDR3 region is CAISEGDYGYTF. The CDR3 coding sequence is TGTGCCATAAGCGAGGGAGACTATGGCTACACCTTC.

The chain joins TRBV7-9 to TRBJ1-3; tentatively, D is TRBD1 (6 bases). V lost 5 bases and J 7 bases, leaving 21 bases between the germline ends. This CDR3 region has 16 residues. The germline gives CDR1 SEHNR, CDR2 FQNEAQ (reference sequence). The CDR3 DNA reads TGTGCCAGCAGCGTCCAAACAGGGTTCAATGAGAACACCATATATTTT. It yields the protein CASSVQTGFNENTIYF.

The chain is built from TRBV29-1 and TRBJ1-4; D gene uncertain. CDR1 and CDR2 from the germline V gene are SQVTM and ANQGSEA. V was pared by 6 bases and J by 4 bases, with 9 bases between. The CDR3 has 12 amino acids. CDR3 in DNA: TGCAGCGTGCGCGCCGATAATGAAAAACTGTTTTTT. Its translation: CSVRADNEKLFF.

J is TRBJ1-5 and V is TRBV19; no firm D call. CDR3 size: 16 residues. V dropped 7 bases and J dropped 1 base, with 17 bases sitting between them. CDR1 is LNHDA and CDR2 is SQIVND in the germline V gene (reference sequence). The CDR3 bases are TGTGCCAGTAACCCCCTGAGAGGGAAAAGCAATCAGCCCCAGCATTTT. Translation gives CASNPLRGKSNQPQHF.

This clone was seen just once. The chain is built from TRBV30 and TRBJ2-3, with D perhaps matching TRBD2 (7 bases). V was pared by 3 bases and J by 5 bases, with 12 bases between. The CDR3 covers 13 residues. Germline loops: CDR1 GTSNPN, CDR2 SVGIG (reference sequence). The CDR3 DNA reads TGTGCCTGGAGGTGGGGGGGGCGAGATACGCAGTATTTT. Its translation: CAWRWGGRDTQYF.

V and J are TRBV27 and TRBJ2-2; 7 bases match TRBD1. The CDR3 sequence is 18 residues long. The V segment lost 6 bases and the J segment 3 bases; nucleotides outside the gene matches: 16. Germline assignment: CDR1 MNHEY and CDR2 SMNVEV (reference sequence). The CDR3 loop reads CASSQLSTGIRDTGELFF. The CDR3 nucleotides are TGTGCCAGCAGCCAATTATCGACAGGGATCCGGGACACCGGGGAGCTGTTTTTT.

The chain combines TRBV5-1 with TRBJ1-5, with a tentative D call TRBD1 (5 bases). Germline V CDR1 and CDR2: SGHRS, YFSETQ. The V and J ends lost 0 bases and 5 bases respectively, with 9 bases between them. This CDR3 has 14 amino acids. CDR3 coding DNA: TGCGCCAGCAGCTTGGGGGGGGAATATCAGCCCCAGCATTTT. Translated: CASSLGGEYQPQHF.

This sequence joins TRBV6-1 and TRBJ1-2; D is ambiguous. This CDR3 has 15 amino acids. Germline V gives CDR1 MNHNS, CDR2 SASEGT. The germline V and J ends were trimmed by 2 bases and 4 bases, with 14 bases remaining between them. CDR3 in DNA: TGTGCCAGCAGTGAACGAGAAGCGGGAGCCTATGGCTACACCTTC. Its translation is CASSEREAGAYGYTF.

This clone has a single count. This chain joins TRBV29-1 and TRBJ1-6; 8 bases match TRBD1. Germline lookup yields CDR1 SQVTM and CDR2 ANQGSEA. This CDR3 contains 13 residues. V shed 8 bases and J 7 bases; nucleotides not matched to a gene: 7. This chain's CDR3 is CSIPGQANSPLHF. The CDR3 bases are TGCAGCATTCCGGGACAGGCCAATTCACCCCTCCACTTT.

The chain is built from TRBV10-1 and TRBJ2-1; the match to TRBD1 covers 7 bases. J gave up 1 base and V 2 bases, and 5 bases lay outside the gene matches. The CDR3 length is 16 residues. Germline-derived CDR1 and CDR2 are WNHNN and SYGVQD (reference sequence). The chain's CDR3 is CASSEQRQGSYNEQFF. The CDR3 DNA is TGCGCCAGCAGTGAGCAGAGACAGGGATCCTACAATGAGCAGTTCTTC.

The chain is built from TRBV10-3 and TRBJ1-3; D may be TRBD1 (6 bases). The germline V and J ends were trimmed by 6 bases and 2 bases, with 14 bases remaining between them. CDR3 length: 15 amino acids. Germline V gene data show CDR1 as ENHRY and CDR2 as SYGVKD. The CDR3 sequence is CAIRAQTGTGNTIYF. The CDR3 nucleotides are TGTGCCATCAGAGCACAAACAGGGACTGGAAACACCATATATTTT.

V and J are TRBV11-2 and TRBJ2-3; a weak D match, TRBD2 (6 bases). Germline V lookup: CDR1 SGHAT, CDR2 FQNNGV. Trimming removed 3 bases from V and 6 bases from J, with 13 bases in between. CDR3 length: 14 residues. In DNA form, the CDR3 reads TGTGCCAGCAGCTTGGCCGGAGGGGCGGATACGCAGTATTTT. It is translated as CASSLAGGADTQYF. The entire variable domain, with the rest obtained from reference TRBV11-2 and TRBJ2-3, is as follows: EAGVAQSPRYKIIEKRQSVAFWCNPISGHATLYWYQQILGQGPKLLIQFQNNGVVDDSQLPKDRFSAERLKGVDSTLKIQPAKLEDSAVYLCASSLAGGADTQYFGPGTRLTVL.

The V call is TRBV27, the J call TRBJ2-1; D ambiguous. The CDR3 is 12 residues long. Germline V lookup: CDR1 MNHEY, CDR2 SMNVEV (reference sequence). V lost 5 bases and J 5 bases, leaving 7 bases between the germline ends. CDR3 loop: CASSLADNEQFF. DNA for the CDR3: TGTGCCAGCAGTCTGGCCGACAATGAGCAGTTCTTC.

The CDR3 protein is CASSTRTGQSSYNEQFF. The CDR3 DNA sequence: TGTGCCAGCAGCACAAGGACAGGTCAGAGCTCCTACAATGAGCAGTTCTTC. The rearrangement joins TRBV7-2 to TRBJ2-1, with 7 bases fitting TRBD1. The CDR3 contains 17 residues. Germline trimming cut 5 bases from V and 0 bases from J; bases unmatched to any gene: 10. Germline CDR1 is SGHTA and CDR2 is FQGNSA.

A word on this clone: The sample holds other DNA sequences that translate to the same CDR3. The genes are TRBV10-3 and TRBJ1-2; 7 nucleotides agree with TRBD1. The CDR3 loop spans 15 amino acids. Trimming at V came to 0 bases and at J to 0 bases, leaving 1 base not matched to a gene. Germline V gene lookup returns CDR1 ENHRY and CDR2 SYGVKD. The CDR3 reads CAISESGQTNYGYTF. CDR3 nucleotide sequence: TGTGCCATCAGTGAGTCGGGACAGACTAACTATGGCTACACCTTC.

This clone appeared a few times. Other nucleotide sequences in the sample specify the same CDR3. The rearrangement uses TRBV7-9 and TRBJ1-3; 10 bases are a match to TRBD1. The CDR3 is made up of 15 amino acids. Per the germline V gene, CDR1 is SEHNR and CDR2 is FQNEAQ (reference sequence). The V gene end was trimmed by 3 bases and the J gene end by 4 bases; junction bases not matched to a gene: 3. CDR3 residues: CASSFGQGDGNTIYF. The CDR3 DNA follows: TGTGCCAGCAGCTTCGGACAGGGGGACGGAAACACCATATATTTT.

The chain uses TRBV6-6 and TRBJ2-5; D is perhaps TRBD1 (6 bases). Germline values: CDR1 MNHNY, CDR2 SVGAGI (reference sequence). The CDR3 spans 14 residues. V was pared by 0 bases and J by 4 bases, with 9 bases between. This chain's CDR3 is CASSYSQGLETQYF. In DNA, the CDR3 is TGTGCCAGCAGTTACTCGCAGGGGTTAGAGACCCAGTACTTC.

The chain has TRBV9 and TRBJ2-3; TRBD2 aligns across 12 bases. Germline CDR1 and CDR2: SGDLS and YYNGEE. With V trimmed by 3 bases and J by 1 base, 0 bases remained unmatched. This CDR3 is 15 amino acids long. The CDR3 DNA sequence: TGTGCCAGCAGCGCTAGCGGGGGGGGCACAGATACGCAGTATTTT. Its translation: CASSASGGGTDTQYF.

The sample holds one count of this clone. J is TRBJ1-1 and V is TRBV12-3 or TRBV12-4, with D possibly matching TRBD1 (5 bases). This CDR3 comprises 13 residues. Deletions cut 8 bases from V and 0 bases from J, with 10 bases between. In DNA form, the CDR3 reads TGTGCCAGCGGGGGGTCCCTGAACACTGAAGCTTTCTTT. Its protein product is CASGGSLNTEAFF.

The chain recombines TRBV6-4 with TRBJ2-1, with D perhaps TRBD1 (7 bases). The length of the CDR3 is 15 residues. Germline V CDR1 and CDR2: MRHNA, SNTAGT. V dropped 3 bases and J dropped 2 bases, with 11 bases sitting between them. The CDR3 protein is CASSESGGTYNEQFF. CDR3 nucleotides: TGTGCCAGCAGTGAATCAGGGGGGACCTACAATGAGCAGTTCTTC.

For the CDR3, the DNA is TGTGCCAGTAGTGACAGGCAATTAAATCAGCCCCAGCATTTT. This translates into CASSDRQLNQPQHF. J is TRBJ1-5 and V is TRBV19; a weak D match, TRBD1 (6 bases). CDR1 is LNHDA and CDR2 is SQIVND in the germline V gene (reference sequence). CDR3 size: 14 residues. V was pared by 5 bases and J by 4 bases, with 12 bases between.

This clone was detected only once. The CDR3: CASMGTENTEAFF. The DNA of the CDR3 is TGTGCCAGCATGGGGACAGAGAACACTGAAGCTTTCTTT. This chain connects TRBV6-1 to TRBJ1-1, with 7 positions matching TRBD1. Unmatched junction bases numbered 3, after V lost 7 bases and J lost 1 base. The germline V gene has CDR1 MNHNS and CDR2 SASEGT. The CDR3 is made up of 13 amino acids.

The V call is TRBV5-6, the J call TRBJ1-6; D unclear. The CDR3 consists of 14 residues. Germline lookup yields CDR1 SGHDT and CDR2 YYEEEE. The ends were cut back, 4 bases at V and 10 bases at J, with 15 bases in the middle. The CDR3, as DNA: TGTGCCAGCAGCATTTCCCCCGAGGGATCACCCCTCCACTTT. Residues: CASSISPEGSPLHF.

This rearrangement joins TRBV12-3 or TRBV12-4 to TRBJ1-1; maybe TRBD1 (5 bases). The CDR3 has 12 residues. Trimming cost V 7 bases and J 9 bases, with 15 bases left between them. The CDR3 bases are TGTGCCAGCAAGCTACAGGTCTCCAAAGCTTTCTTT. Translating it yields CASKLQVSKAFF.

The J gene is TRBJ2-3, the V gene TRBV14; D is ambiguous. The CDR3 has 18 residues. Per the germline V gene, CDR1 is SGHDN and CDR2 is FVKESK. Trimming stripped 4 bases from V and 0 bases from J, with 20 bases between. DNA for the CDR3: TGTGCCAGCAGCCTTCCAGAAGCGACTTATCCTAGCACAGATACGCAGTATTTT. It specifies CASSLPEATYPSTDTQYF.

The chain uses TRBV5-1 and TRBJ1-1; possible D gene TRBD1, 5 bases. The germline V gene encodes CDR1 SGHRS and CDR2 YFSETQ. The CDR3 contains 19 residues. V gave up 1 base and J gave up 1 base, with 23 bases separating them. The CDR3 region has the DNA TGCGCCAGCAGCTTGAAAAATTGGCCCCAAGCAGGGTCGAACACTGAAGCTTTCTTT. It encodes CASSLKNWPQAGSNTEAFF.

The CDR3 sequence: CASSYPKQRKGNQPQHF. In DNA, the CDR3 is TGTGCCAGCAGTTACCCTAAACAGAGAAAGGGCAATCAGCCCCAGCATTTT. The chain recombines TRBV6-2 or TRBV6-3 with TRBJ1-5; D call uncertain. From germline, CDR1 is MNHEY and CDR2 SVGEGT. With 2 bases removed from V and 2 bases from J, the gap between germline ends came to 16 bases. This CDR3 comprises 17 residues.

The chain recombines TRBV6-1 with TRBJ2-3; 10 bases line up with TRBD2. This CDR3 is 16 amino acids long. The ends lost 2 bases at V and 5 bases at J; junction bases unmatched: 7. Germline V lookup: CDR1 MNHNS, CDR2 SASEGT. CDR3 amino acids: CASSEKRGGWLDTQYF. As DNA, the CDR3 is TGTGCCAGCAGTGAAAAGCGGGGGGGCTGGTTAGATACGCAGTATTTT.

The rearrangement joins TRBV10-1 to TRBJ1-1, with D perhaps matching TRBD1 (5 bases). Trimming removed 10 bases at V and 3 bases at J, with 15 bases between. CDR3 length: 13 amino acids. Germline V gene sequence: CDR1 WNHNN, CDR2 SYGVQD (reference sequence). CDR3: CATTPRGDTEAFF. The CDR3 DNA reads TGCGCCACCACTCCCCGGGGGGACACTGAAGCTTTCTTT.

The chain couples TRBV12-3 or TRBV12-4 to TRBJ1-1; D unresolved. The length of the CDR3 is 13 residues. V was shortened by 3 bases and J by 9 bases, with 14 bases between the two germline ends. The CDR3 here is CASSLSLEAQAFF. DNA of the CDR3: TGTGCCAGCAGTTTGTCATTGGAGGCCCAAGCTTTCTTT.